This T cell receptor beta chain was sequenced during a study of CD8 T cells in ankylosing spondylitis. Findings and caveats of the study: The clones that were linked to disease were reported to be significantly enriched in matched synovial fluid samples from ankylosing spondylitis patients.

Quantitative 5'-RACE with molecular barcodes generated TCR beta libraries. One entry per CDR3 protein results from TCRdb running MiXCR on the 5' RACE reads. The sample contains about 200,000 distinct CDR3 sequences, under 30% of which appear only once. About this clonotype: The antigen remains undetermined.

Germline V gene lookup returns CDR1 MNHNS and CDR2 SASEGT. The CDR3 loop spans 15 amino acids. The V and J ends lost 5 bases and 8 bases, in that order; junction bases with no gene match: 7. The rearrangement joins TRBV6-1 to TRBJ2-1, with TRBD2 matching 12 bases. The TCR sequence derives from a male donor with ankylosing spondylitis or in good health (not recorded which). The specimen sequenced was blood, either unsorted or a sorted T cell fraction (not recorded which). The CDR3 loop is CASSPGLAGWYEQFF. CDR3 bases: TGTGCCAGCAGTCCCGGACTAGCGGGATGGTATGAGCAGTTCTTC.